This T cell receptor beta chain was observed in a study of cytomegalovirus exposure and HLA in healthy donors. Study summary: The same platform used for the roughly 600 first-cohort repertoires was also used for the 100 to 150 validation repertoires, as a later analysis reported. Findings of the study overall: Researchers reported that a few CMV-associated chains were confirmed in vitro as CMV antigen-specific. According to the study, roughly 180 TCR beta chains were cytomegalovirus-associated.

Data came from immunoSEQ multiplex PCR; TCRdb stores just in-frame clones and leaves some out. The sample lists around 170,000 clones, 85% occurring once. Remarks on this clone: What it binds is not known.

The CDR3 extends over 15 amino acids. The V and J ends lost 0 bases and 1 base respectively, with 10 bases between them. Germline assignment: CDR1 SGHRS and CDR2 YFSETQ. The TCR sequence derives from a man between 18 and 35 years old in good health and CMV-seropositive. The chain employs TRBV5-1 and TRBJ1-1, with D maybe TRBD1 (5 bases). The sample consisted of PBMCs. The CDR3, as DNA: TGCGCCAGCAGCTTGGCGCCGGGGGGGAACACTGAAGCTTTCTTT. This sequence encodes CASSLAPGGNTEAFF.